The 26 T cell receptor delta chains in this list originate from one sample, sequenced in a study of Vδ1+ human thymocytes. RNA was extracted from the cells and then reverse transcribed. CDR3 amplicons came from multiplex PCR with pooled V-gene forward and constant-region reverse primers. TCRdb reran clone calling via CATT on the multiplex PCR reads. The sample has tens of thousands of delta-chain clones, about a sixth seen once. Study results and caveats: Highly polyclonal TRG and TRD repertoires with Gaussian CDR3 length distributions appeared in thymus.

No antigen has been identified for these receptors. Material for sequencing was Vdelta1+ gamma-delta thymocytes from the thymus. Indicated subset: FACS-sorted CD3+ TCRalphabeta- TCRVdelta1+ TCRVdelta2- thymocytes. Receptors were obtained from a boy in the first two years of life who had congenital heart surgery.

V and J are TRDV1 and TRDJ1; TRDD3 agrees at 9 bases. CDR3 size: 22 residues. Germline V gene data show CDR1 as TSWWSYY and CDR2 as QGS. V shed 3 bases and J 0 bases; nucleotides not matched to a gene: 23. CDR3 sequence (DNA): TGTGCTCTTGGGGATTGTCCCATCCTACGTCTGGGGGATGAGGGGTACACCGATAAACTCATCTTT. Its protein is CALGDCPILRLGDEGYTDKLIF.

This clone was seen only a few times. The gene calls are TRDV1 and TRDJ1, with 9 bases lining up with TRDD3. Per the germline V gene, CDR1 is TSWWSYY and CDR2 is QGS. V lost 5 bases to trimming and J lost 11 bases; unmatched junction nucleotides: 15. The CDR3 contains 15 residues. The CDR3 sequence is CALGRDLGGDTGLIF. For the CDR3, the DNA is TGTGCTCTTGGGCGGGATTTAGGGGGGGATACCGGGCTCATCTTT.

The genes are TRDV1 and TRDJ4, with 13 bases that match TRDD3. There are 23 residues in the CDR3. Germline V gives CDR1 TSWWSYY, CDR2 QGS. CDR3 sequence reads: CAPAGRIHRTFTGGYAPRRPLIF. The DNA of the CDR3 is TGTGCCCCAGCGGGTAGGATCCACCGTACTTTTACTGGGGGATACGCGCCCCGAAGACCCCTGATCTTT.

This chain links TRDV1 with TRDJ1; 8 positions match TRDD3. The CDR3 consists of 22 residues. Germline values: CDR1 TSWWSYY, CDR2 QGS. The J segment lost 3 bases and the V segment lost 1 base, leaving 25 bases of the junction unmatched. The CDR3 nucleotides are TGTGCTCTTGGGGAACCTCGACCTCCCCCTTACTGGGGGTACAATCGTCCCGATAAACTCATCTTT. Its protein product is CALGEPRPPPYWGYNRPDKLIF.

The V call is TRDV2, the J call TRDJ1; D is ambiguous. Germline-derived CDR1 and CDR2 are GEAIGNYY and EKD. The CDR3 has 16 amino acids. V lost 0 bases and J 2 bases, leaving 15 bases between the germline ends. The CDR3 DNA is TGTGCCTGTGACACCCTGTTACGCCCCGGGACCGATAAACTCATCTTT. As protein: CACDTLLRPGTDKLIF.

This clone was detected only a few times. This chain uses TRDV1 with TRDJ1; 13 nucleotides match TRDD3. V lost 5 bases to trimming and J lost 2 bases; unmatched junction nucleotides: 14. The CDR3 loop spans 19 amino acids. CDR1 is TSWWSYY, CDR2 QGS, per germline. CDR3 DNA: TGTGCTCTTGGGAACCCGTTCTTACTGGGGGATACGCGAACCGATAAACTCATCTTT. The encoded protein is CALGNPFLLGDTRTDKLIF.

This chain links TRDV1 with TRDJ1; TRDD3 aligns across 7 bases. The germline CDR1 and CDR2 sequences are TSWWSYY and QGS. The trim removed 0 bases at V and 0 bases at J, leaving 22 bases unmatched. This CDR3 has 22 amino acids. The CDR3 reads CALGELKVHTSAGGPYTDKLIF. CDR3 coding DNA: TGTGCTCTTGGGGAACTAAAGGTCCACACGTCGGCTGGGGGGCCGTACACCGATAAACTCATCTTT.

This clone was counted between two and nine times. The rearrangement uses TRDV1 and TRDJ1, with D perhaps matching TRDD3 (6 bases). The V gene's germline CDR1 is TSWWSYY and CDR2 QGS. V was cut by 0 bases and J by 3 bases, with 26 bases left in between. CDR3 length: 20 amino acids. The CDR3 DNA is TGTGCTCTTGGGGAACTATCCCCCCCCAGGTACTGGGCTAGACCCGATAAACTCATCTTT. Protein product: CALGELSPPRYWARPDKLIF.

This chain links TRDV1 with TRDJ1, with 7 bases identical to TRDD3. Germline V gene sequence: CDR1 TSWWSYY, CDR2 QGS. This CDR3 spans 19 amino acids. J gave up 2 bases and V 0 bases, and 15 bases lay outside the gene matches. CDR3 bases: TGTGCTCTTGGGGAACTTAGCCACCTACGGTGGATACGTACCGATAAACTCATCTTT. Translating gives CALGELSHLRWIRTDKLIF.

The chain uses TRDV1 and TRDJ1; 10 bases line up with TRDD3. This CDR3 region has 17 residues. Germline CDR1 and CDR2: TSWWSYY and QGS. J gave up 3 bases and V 7 bases, and 14 bases lay outside the gene matches. CDR3: CALVRPYWGIGADKLIF. The CDR3 DNA sequence: TGTGCTCTTGTCCGCCCGTACTGGGGGATCGGGGCCGATAAACTCATCTTT.

The chain couples TRDV1 to TRDJ1, with TRDD3 identical over 8 bases. Germline V gene data show CDR1 as TSWWSYY and CDR2 as QGS. Trimming at V came to 1 base and at J to 7 bases, leaving 17 bases not matched to a gene. This CDR3 has 18 amino acids. Written as DNA, the CDR3 is TGTGCTCTTGGGGAACAGGCTCCCGGGATACGCGGAGCCCCTAAACTCATCTTT. Amino acid sequence: CALGEQAPGIRGAPKLIF.

This clone was seen only a few times. The chain has TRDV1 and TRDJ1; TRDD3 agrees at 9 bases. Germline CDR1 is TSWWSYY and CDR2 is QGS. CDR3 size: 19 residues. V shed 2 bases, J shed 2 bases, and the junction held 15 bases outside the gene matches. CDR3 DNA sequence: TGTGCTCTTGGGGAAAAGGTTTCCCGTACTGGGGGAGAGACCGATAAACTCATCTTT. Amino acid sequence: CALGEKVSRTGGETDKLIF.

The chain recombines TRDV1 with TRDJ1, with 8 bases fitting TRDD3. Trimming took 2 bases from V and 0 from J; bases not matched to a gene: 5. CDR1 and CDR2 (germline): TSWWSYY, QGS. The CDR3 is 16 amino acids. In DNA, the CDR3 is TGTGCTCTTGGGGAAACAACTGGGGGTTACACCGATAAACTCATCTTT. The encoded protein is CALGETTGGYTDKLIF.

The rearrangement joins TRDV1 to TRDJ1; TRDD3 matches 12 bases. V was clipped by 0 bases and J by 2 bases; unmatched bases: 22. The CDR3 totals 23 residues. Germline loops: CDR1 TSWWSYY, CDR2 QGS. CDR3: CALGELMPSYPSGGYGGTDKLIF. The CDR3 coding sequence is TGTGCTCTTGGGGAACTAATGCCATCCTACCCCTCTGGGGGATACGGGGGTACCGATAAACTCATCTTT.

The gene calls are TRDV1 and TRDJ1; D gene unclear. Trimming cost V 4 bases and J 2 bases, with 14 bases left between them. This CDR3 contains 15 residues. CDR1 TSWWSYY and CDR2 QGS come from the germline V gene. The CDR3 DNA sequence: TGTGCTCTTGGGGGACTCCCTGAGGGAACCGATAAACTCATCTTT. This codes for CALGGLPEGTDKLIF.

The rearrangement links TRDV1 to TRDJ1; TRDD3 agrees at 8 bases. The V gene end was trimmed by 2 bases and the J gene end by 0 bases; junction bases not matched to a gene: 5. This CDR3 has 16 residues. The germline gives CDR1 TSWWSYY, CDR2 QGS. This CDR3 is CALGEILLGDTDKLIF. CDR3 coding DNA: TGTGCTCTTGGGGAAATACTACTGGGGGACACCGATAAACTCATCTTT.

In this sample, this clone turned up a few times. J is TRDJ1 and V is TRDV1; maybe TRDD3 (7 bases). V lost 3 bases to trimming and J lost 0 bases, with 26 bases between them. The CDR3 covers 20 residues. The germline V gene has CDR1 TSWWSYY and CDR2 QGS. Written as DNA, the CDR3 is TGTGCTCTTGGGGACCGGCCTTCCGCCCCTCTGGGGGCCTACACCGATAAACTCATCTTT. Translated, it gives CALGDRPSAPLGAYTDKLIF.

This rearrangement joins TRDV1 to TRDJ1; D possibly corresponds to TRDD2 (9 bases). The CDR3 totals 20 residues. Trimming stripped 5 bases from V and 0 bases from J, with 28 bases between. Germline CDR1 TSWWSYY, CDR2 QGS. For the CDR3, the DNA is TGTGCTCTTGGGACCTTCCTACGTTCGTACTGGGGGTTGGACACCGATAAACTCATCTTT. This codes for CALGTFLRSYWGLDTDKLIF.

The rearrangement joins TRDV1 to TRDJ1, with D perhaps TRDD2 (7 bases). Trimming took 2 bases from V and 2 from J, leaving 33 bases between them. Germline CDR1 TSWWSYY, CDR2 QGS. This CDR3 has 22 residues. The CDR3 DNA reads as TGTGCTCTTGGGGAAAGGATAAGTGGCTTCCTATTACCCTGGGGTAAAACCGATAAACTCATCTTT. This encodes CALGERISGFLLPWGKTDKLIF.

This clone was detected only a few times. The V and J genes are TRDV1 and TRDJ1; 11 nucleotides align to TRDD3. V dropped 8 bases and J dropped 0; count of bases not matched to a gene: 8. CDR1 and CDR2 from the germline V gene are TSWWSYY and QGS. The length of the CDR3 is 16 residues. The CDR3 loop reads CALRWGIRLYTDKLIF. The CDR3 DNA reads as TGTGCTCTTCGTTGGGGGATACGTCTGTACACCGATAAACTCATCTTT.

This clone was counted between two and nine times. The chain couples TRDV1 to TRDJ1; D is uncertain. This CDR3 is built from 15 residues. Between the trimmed V and J ends, which lost 0 bases and 1 base, there was a span of 9 bases. Germline assignment: CDR1 TSWWSYY and CDR2 QGS. The CDR3 sequence: CALGELPPVTDKLIF. The CDR3 coding sequence is TGTGCTCTTGGGGAACTTCCCCCGGTCACCGATAAACTCATCTTT.

This clone was seen more than once but under ten times. The chain is built from TRDV1 and TRDJ1; D is unclear. The CDR3 covers 21 residues. The V end lost 2 bases, the J end lost 4 bases, and 32 bases lay between the germline ends. Germline values: CDR1 TSWWSYY, CDR2 QGS. CDR3 loop: CALGEKVGVLAIPNQGDKLIF. The CDR3 coding sequence is TGTGCTCTTGGGGAAAAGGTCGGGGTCCTTGCGATCCCGAACCAGGGCGATAAACTCATCTTT.

This chain uses TRDV1 with TRDJ1; 8 bases line up with TRDD2. Trimming took 2 bases from V and 1 from J; bases not matched to a gene: 12. Germline V gives CDR1 TSWWSYY, CDR2 QGS. The CDR3 consists of 18 residues. The CDR3 coding sequence is TGTGCTCTTGGGGAAGGCCTTCCTAGGGCCGGGGCCACCGATAAACTCATCTTT. Its protein product is CALGEGLPRAGATDKLIF.

This clone occurred a few times. Other DNA sequences in the same sample also yield this CDR3. The chain is built from TRDV2 and TRDJ1, with 9 bases identical to TRDD3. The CDR3 runs to 15 residues. Germline V gene data show CDR1 as GEAIGNYY and CDR2 as EKD. With 7 bases clipped from V and 0 bases from J, the junction kept 8 bases outside the gene matches. Here the CDR3 reads CAWGTGGPYTDKLIF. For the CDR3, the DNA is TGTGCCTGGGGTACTGGGGGACCGTACACCGATAAACTCATCTTT.

The table lists this clone with a few counts. V gene TRDV1 combines with J gene TRDJ1, with 8 bases fitting TRDD3. CDR1 TSWWSYY and CDR2 QGS come from the germline V gene. J gave up 0 bases and V 3 bases, and 21 bases lay outside the gene matches. This CDR3 spans 21 amino acids. The CDR3 nucleotides read TGTGCTCTTGGGGAGGCCTACGTGCCTAGTACTGGGGGGGACTACACCGATAAACTCATCTTT. Translated: CALGEAYVPSTGGDYTDKLIF.

The gene calls are TRDV1 and TRDJ1, with a weak D call TRDD2 (5 bases). V lost 0 bases to trimming and J lost 5 bases, with 25 bases between them. The CDR3 contains 19 residues. Germline V gene data show CDR1 as TSWWSYY and CDR2 as QGS. CDR3 in DNA: TGTGCTCTTGGGGAACTAGATTACCCTACCCTCGTAGGAGGGGATAAACTCATCTTT. This sequence encodes CALGELDYPTLVGGDKLIF.